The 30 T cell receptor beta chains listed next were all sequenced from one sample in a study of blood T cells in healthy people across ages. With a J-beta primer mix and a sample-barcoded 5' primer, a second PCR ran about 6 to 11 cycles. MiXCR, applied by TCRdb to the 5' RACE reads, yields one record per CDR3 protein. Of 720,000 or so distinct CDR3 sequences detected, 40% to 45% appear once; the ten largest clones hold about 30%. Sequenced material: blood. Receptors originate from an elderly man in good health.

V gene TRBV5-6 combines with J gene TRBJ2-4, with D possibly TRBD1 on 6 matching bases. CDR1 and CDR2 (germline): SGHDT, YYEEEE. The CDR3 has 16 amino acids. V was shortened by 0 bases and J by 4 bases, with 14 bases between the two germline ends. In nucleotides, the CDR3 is TGTGCCAGCAGCTTGGTGCCCACCGGGACAAAAAACATTCAGTACTTC. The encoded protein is CASSLVPTGTKNIQYF.

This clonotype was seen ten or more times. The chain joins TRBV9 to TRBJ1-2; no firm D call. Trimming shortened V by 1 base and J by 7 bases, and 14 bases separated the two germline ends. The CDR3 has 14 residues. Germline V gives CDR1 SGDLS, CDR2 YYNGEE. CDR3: CASSVPGRFSGYTF. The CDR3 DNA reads TGTGCCAGCAGCGTACCCGGGAGATTCAGTGGCTACACCTTC.

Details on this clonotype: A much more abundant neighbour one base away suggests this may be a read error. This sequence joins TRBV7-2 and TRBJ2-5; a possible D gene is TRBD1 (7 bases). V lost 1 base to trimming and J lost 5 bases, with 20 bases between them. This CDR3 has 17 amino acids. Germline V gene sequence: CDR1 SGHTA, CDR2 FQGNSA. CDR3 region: CASSLGAGGTSGETQYF. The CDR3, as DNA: TGTGCCAGCAGCTTAGGGGCAGGGGGGACTTCCGGCGAGACCCAGTACTTC.

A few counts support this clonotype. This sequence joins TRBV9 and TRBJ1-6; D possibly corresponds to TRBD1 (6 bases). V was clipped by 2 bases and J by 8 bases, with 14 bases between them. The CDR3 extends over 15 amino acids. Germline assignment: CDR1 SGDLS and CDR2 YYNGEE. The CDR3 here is CASSVVDRKDSPLHF. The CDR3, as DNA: TGTGCCAGCAGCGTGGTGGACAGAAAGGATTCACCCCTCCACTTT.

DNA for the CDR3: TGCAGTGCAGAAAGGGTCCCACTCCACGAGCAGTACTTC. This sequence encodes CSAERVPLHEQYF. The chain has TRBV20-1 and TRBJ2-5; unclear D gene. The DNA matches TRBJ2-7 better at its end, which makes the J call doubtful. CDR3 length: 13 amino acids. CDR1 and CDR2 from the germline V gene are DFQATT and SNEGSKA (reference sequence).

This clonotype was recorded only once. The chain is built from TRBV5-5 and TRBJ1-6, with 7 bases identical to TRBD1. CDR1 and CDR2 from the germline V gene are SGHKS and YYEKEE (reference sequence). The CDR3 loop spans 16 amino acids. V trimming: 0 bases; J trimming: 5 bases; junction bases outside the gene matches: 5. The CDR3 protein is CASSLVAGTDNSPLHF. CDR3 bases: TGTGCCAGCAGCTTGGTAGCAGGGACAGATAATTCACCCCTCCACTTT.

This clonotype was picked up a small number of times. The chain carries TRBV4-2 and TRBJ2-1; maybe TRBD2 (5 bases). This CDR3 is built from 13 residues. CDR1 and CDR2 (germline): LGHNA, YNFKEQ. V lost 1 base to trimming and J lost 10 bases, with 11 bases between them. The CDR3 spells CASSQGPEAEQFF. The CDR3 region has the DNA TGTGCCAGCAGCCAAGGGCCGGAGGCCGAGCAGTTCTTC.

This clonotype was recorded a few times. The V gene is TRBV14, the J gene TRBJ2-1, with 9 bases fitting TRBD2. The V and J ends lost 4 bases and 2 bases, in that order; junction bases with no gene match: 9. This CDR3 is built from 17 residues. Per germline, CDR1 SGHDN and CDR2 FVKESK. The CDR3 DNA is TGTGCCAGCAGCCTTCAGTTAGGCGGGGGGGCCTACAATGAGCAGTTCTTC. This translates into CASSLQLGGGAYNEQFF. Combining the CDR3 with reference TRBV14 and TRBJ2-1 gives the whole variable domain EAGVTQFPSHSVIEKGQTVTLRCDPISGHDNLYWYRRVMGKEIKFLLHFVKESKQDESGMPNNRFLAERTGGTYSTLKVQPAELEDSGVYFCASSLQLGGGAYNEQFFGPGTRLTVL.

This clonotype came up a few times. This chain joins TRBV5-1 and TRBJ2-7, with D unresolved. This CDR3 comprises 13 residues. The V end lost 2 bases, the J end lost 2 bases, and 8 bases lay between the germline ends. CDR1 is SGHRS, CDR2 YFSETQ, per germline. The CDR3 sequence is CASSLHGPYEQYF. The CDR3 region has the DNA TGCGCCAGCAGCTTACACGGACCCTACGAGCAGTACTTC.

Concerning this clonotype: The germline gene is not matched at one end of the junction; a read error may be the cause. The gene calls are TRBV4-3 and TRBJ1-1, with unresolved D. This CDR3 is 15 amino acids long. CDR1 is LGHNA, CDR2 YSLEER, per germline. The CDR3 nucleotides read TGCGCCAGCAGCCAAGATGCAAGGTTCGGCACTGAAGATTTCTTT. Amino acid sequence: CASSQDARFGTEDFF.

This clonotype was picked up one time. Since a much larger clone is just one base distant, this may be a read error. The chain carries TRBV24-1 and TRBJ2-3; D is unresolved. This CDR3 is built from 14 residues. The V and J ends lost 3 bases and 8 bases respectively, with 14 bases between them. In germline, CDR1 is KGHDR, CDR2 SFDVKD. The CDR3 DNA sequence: TGTGCCACCAGTGATGCCCCGATCTCGCCTACGCAGTATTTT. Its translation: CATSDAPISPTQYF.

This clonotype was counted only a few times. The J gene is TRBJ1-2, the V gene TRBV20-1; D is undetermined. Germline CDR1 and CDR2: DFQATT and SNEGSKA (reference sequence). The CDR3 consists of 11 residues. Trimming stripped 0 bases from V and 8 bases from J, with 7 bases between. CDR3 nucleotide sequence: TGCAGTGCTAGAGACAAGAGGGGCTACACCTTC. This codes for CSARDKRGYTF.

The CDR3, as DNA: TGCAGTGCTAGACTGGGACCCACGAACACTGAAGCTTTCTTT. Translated: CSARLGPTNTEAFF. The chain couples TRBV20-1 to TRBJ1-1; D possibly corresponds to TRBD1 (5 bases). The CDR3 is 14 residues long. CDR1 is DFQATT, CDR2 SNEGSKA, per germline (reference sequence). V was pared by 2 bases and J by 1 base, with 11 bases between.

CDR3 in DNA: TGCGCCAGCAGCTTGTCTCCGTTTAACGAGCAGTACTTC. Its translation is CASSLSPFNEQYF. The rearrangement links TRBV5-1 to TRBJ2-7; D unclear. CDR3 length equals 13 residues. Trimming cost V 1 base and J 5 bases, with 10 bases left between them. CDR1 SGHRS and CDR2 YFSETQ come from the germline V gene.

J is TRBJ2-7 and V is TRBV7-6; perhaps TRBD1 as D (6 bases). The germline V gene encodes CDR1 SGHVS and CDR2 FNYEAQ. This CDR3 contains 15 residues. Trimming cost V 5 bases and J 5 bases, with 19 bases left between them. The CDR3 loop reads CASSPLTGWSHEQYF. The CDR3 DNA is TGTGCCAGCAGCCCCTTGACAGGATGGTCGCACGAGCAGTACTTC.

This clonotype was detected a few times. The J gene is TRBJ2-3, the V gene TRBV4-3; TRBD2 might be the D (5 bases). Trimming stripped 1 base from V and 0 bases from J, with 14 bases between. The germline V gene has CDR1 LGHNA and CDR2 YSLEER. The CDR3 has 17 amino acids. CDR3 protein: CASSQVVSSTSTDTQYF. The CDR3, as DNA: TGCGCCAGCAGCCAAGTAGTGTCTAGCACTAGCACAGATACGCAGTATTTT.

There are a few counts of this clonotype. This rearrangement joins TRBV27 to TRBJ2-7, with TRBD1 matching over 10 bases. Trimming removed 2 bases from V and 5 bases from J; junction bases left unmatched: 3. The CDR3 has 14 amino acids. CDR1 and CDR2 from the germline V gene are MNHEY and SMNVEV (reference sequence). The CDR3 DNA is TGTGCCAGCAGTTTAGGGACAGGGGCCGACGAGCAGTACTTC. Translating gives CASSLGTGADEQYF.

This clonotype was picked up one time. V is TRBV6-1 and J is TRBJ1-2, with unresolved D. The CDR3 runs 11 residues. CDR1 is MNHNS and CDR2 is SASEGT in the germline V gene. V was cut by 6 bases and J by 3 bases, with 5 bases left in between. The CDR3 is CASREDYGYTF. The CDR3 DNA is TGTGCCAGCAGAGAGGACTATGGCTACACCTTC.

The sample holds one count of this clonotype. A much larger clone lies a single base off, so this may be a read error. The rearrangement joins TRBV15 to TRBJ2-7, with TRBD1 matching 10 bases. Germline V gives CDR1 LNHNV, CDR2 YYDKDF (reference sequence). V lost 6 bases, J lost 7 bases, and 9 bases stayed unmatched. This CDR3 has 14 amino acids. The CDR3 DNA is TGTGCCACCAGGAAGGACAGGGGGGCGAGTGAGCAGTACTTC. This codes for CATRKDRGASEQYF.

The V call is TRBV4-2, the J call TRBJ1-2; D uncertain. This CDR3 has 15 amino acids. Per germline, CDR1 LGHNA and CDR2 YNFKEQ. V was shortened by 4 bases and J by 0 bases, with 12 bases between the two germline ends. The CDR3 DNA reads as TGTGCCAGCAGCCTACGGCCCCAAGCTAACTATGGCTACACCTTC. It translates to CASSLRPQANYGYTF.

CDR3 sequence (DNA): TGCAGTGCCCGGAATTCACCCCTCCACTTT. Residues: CSARNSPLHF. The rearrangement uses TRBV20-1 and TRBJ1-6; D is undetermined. V lost 6 bases to trimming and J lost 7 bases, with 4 bases between them. The CDR3 length is 10 residues. Per the germline V gene, CDR1 is DFQATT and CDR2 is SNEGSKA (reference sequence).

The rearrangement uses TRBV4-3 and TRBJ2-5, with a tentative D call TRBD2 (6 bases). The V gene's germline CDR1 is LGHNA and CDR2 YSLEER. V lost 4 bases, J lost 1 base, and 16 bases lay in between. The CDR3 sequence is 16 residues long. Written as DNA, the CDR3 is TGCGCCAGCAGCCCAGATGTGGGCGGGGCCCAAGAGACCCAGTACTTC. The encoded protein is CASSPDVGGAQETQYF.

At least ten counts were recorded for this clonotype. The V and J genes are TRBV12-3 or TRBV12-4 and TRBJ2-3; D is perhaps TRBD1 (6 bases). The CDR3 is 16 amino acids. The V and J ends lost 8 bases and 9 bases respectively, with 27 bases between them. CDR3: CASRPSGQPTLETQYF. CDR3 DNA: TGTGCCAGCCGACCATCCGGACAGCCCACTCTGGAAACGCAGTATTTT.

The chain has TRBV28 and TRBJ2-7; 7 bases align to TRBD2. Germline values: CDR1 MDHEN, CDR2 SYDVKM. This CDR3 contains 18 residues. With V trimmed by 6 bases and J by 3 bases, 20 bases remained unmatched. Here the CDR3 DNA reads TGTGCCAGCAGCAATTATCAGATAGGGACTATTATGAGCTACGAGCAGTACTTC. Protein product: CASSNYQIGTIMSYEQYF.

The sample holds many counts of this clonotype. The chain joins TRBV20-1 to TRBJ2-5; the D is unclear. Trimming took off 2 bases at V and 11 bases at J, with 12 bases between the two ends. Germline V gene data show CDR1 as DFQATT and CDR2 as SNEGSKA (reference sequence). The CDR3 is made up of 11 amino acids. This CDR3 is CSARTRQEQYF. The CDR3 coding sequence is TGCAGTGCTAGAACCAGGCAAGAGCAGTACTTC.

The CDR3 protein is CASGPQRNEQYF. The CDR3 DNA sequence: TGTGCCAGCGGCCCTCAGAGGAATGAGCAGTACTTC. The V and J genes are TRBV21-1 and TRBJ2-5. TRBV21-1 is given as a pseudogene. This CDR3 contains 12 residues.

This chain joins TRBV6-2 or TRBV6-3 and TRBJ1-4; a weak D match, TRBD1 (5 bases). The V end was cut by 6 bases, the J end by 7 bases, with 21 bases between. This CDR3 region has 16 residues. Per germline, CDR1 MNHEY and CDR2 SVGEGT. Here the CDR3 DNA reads TGTGCCAGCAGAACAGGACGCCTGGGAGACGGTGAAAAACTGTTTTTT. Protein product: CASRTGRLGDGEKLFF.

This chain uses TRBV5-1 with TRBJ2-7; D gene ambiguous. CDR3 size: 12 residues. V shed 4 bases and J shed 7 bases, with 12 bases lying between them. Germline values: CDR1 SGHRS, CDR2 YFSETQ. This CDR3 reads CASSRSFGEQYF. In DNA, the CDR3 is TGCGCCAGCAGCCGTTCATTTGGGGAGCAGTACTTC.

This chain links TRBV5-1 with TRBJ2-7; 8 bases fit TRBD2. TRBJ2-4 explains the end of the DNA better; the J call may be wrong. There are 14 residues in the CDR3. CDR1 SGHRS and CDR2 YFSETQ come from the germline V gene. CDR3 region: CASSFAGGENIQYF. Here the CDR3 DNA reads TGCGCCAGCAGCTTCGCGGGGGGAGAAAACATTCAGTACTTC.

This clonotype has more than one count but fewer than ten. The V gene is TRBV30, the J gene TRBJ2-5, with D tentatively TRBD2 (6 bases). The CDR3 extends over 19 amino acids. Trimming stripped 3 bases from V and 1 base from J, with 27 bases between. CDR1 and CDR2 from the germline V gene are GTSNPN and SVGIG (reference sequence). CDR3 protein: CAWSPLTAGPSRAQETQYF. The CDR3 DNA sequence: TGTGCCTGGAGCCCACTAACCGCGGGGCCCTCAAGGGCCCAAGAGACCCAGTACTTC.